The clone carrying this TCR beta chain turned up a few times. The CDR3 runs to 13 residues. V was pared by 7 bases and J by 6 bases, with 1 base of the junction left unmatched. Germline V gene lookup returns CDR1 MNHEY and CDR2 SMNVEV (reference sequence). The data originate from a study of PD-L1 blockade in urothelial cancer. Study as a whole: Patients began atezolizumab, 1,200 mg intravenously every 3 weeks, around 2014. Prior chemotherapy regimens per patient numbered 0 to 3. Blood analysis took place 3 weeks (second dose) and 6 weeks after treatment start. The median T cell count in blood samples was more than 110,000.

Sequencing was performed with immunoSEQ multiplex PCR; in TCRdb, only in-frame clones are kept and a portion is missing. Here the sample spans roughly 100,000 clones, about 85% being singletons. The source of this sequence is a man in his fifties or sixties with urothelial cancer. The chain carries TRBV27 and TRBJ1-6, with 9 bases matching TRBD1. Sequences were derived from PBMCs, sampled around atezolizumab (anti-PD-L1) treatment. CDR3 sequence: CASTGQGNSPLHF. The CDR3 nucleotides are TGTGCCAGCACGGGACAGGGTAATTCACCCCTCCACTTT.